The 24 T cell receptor beta chains reported below all come from one sample, sequenced in a study of read filtering for tumor transcriptome and immune sequencing. This library used roughly 370 ng RNA and molecular barcoded adaptors spanning alpha/delta and beta/gamma chains. TCRdb reprocessed the reads via MiXCR and lists one record per CDR3 protein. This table holds about 130,000 distinct CDR3 sequences, approximately 12% found once. What was sequenced was a population of CD138-negative cells sorted from bone marrow. The origin of the receptors is a donor over 35 with multiple myeloma.

This clonotype has a count of ten or more. The gene calls are TRBV7-2 and TRBJ2-3; the match to TRBD2 covers 11 bases. The CDR3 loop spans 14 amino acids. V was clipped by 8 bases and J by 5 bases; unmatched bases: 6. Germline V gene data show CDR1 as SGHTA and CDR2 as FQGNSA. The CDR3 DNA reads as TGTGCCAGCCGCACTAGCGGGGGAGGAGATACGCAGTATTTT. Translating it yields CASRTSGGGDTQYF.

This clonotype showed up many times. The rearrangement uses TRBV7-6 and TRBJ1-6, with 9 bases that match TRBD1. The CDR3 is 15 amino acids. V shed 1 base and J 6 bases; nucleotides not matched to a gene: 1. Germline V gene lookup returns CDR1 SGHVS and CDR2 FNYEAQ. CDR3 amino acids: CASSLGTGANSPLHF. DNA for the CDR3: TGTGCCAGCAGCTTAGGGACAGGGGCTAATTCACCCCTCCACTTT.

This clonotype was observed many times. The chain couples TRBV7-9 to TRBJ1-1; D might be TRBD1 (5 bases). V was cut by 5 bases and J by 0 bases, with 10 bases left in between. CDR3 size: 14 residues. From germline, CDR1 is SEHNR and CDR2 FQNEAQ (reference sequence). CDR3 sequence: CASSGGTLNTEAFF. CDR3 coding DNA: TGTGCCAGCAGCGGCGGGACTTTGAACACTGAAGCTTTCTTT. Using reference TRBV7-9 and TRBJ1-1 for the parts outside the CDR3, the full variable domain is DTGVSQNPRHKITKRGQNVTFRCDPISEHNRLYWYRQTLGQGPEFLTYFQNEAQLEKSRLLSDRFSAERPKGSFSTLEIQRTEQGDSAMYLCASSGGTLNTEAFFGQGTRLTVV.

This clonotype was recorded a few times. The J gene is TRBJ2-3, the V gene TRBV7-2; 10 nucleotides agree with TRBD2. The CDR3 loop spans 15 amino acids. From germline, CDR1 is SGHTA and CDR2 FQGNSA. V was pared by 3 bases and J by 2 bases, with 2 bases of the junction left unmatched. The CDR3: CASSFSGGSTDTQYF. The CDR3 nucleotides are TGTGCCAGCAGCTTTAGCGGGGGGTCCACAGATACGCAGTATTTT.

The CDR3 region has the DNA TGTGCCAGTTTAGAGTCCCAAGCATCACCCCTCCACTTT. It specifies CASLESQASPLHF. This chain joins TRBV12-3 or TRBV12-4 and TRBJ1-6; D gene uncertain. The V and J ends lost 9 bases and 10 bases respectively, with 16 bases between them. This CDR3 region has 13 residues.

This clonotype was counted many times. The V call is TRBV5-1, the J call TRBJ2-5; the match to TRBD1 covers 12 bases. The germline V gene encodes CDR1 SGHRS and CDR2 YFSETQ. The V and J ends lost 2 bases and 4 bases, in that order; junction bases with no gene match: 6. The CDR3 is made up of 16 amino acids. CDR3 residues: CASSFRGTGGPETQYF. CDR3 sequence (DNA): TGCGCCAGCAGCTTCCGAGGGACAGGGGGCCCAGAGACCCAGTACTTC.

This clonotype has ten or more counts. J is TRBJ2-2 and V is TRBV7-2; D is unresolved. The germline V gene has CDR1 SGHTA and CDR2 FQGNSA. CDR3 length: 14 amino acids. V was cut by 5 bases and J by 0 bases, with 7 bases left in between. This chain's CDR3 is CASSAQTNTGELFF. CDR3 in DNA: TGTGCCAGCAGCGCTCAAACGAACACCGGGGAGCTGTTTTTT.

About this clonotype: A read error is possible here, since a much larger clone lies one base away. The chain joins TRBV4-2 to TRBJ2-5, with a possible D match to TRBD1 (5 bases). This CDR3 has 14 amino acids. Germline-derived CDR1 and CDR2 are LGHNA and YNFKEQ. The germline V and J ends were trimmed by 1 base and 0 bases, with 6 bases remaining between them. The CDR3 protein is CASSQGTYQETQYF. CDR3 in DNA: TGTGCCAGCAGCCAAGGGACATACCAAGAGACCCAGTACTTC.

Details on this clonotype: This could be a read error, since a much larger clone is one nucleotide away. V is TRBV5-1 and J is TRBJ1-1, with D maybe TRBD1 (6 bases). The CDR3 consists of 14 residues. Germline V gene lookup returns CDR1 SGHRS and CDR2 YFSETQ. V lost 3 bases to trimming and J lost 1 base, with 10 bases between them. The CDR3, as DNA: TGCGCCAGCAGCTCGGGGGACAAGAACACTGAAGCTTTCTTT. It is translated as CASSSGDKNTEAFF.

In its sample, this clonotype was seen many times. The V call is TRBV28, the J call TRBJ1-5; tentative D call: TRBD1 (5 bases). The CDR3 length is 17 residues. The V and J ends lost 8 bases and 2 bases respectively, with 22 bases between them. CDR1 and CDR2 (germline): MDHEN, SYDVKM. The CDR3 is CASFPGGRLAGNQPQHF. The DNA for the CDR3 is TGTGCCAGCTTCCCTGGGGGGAGGTTGGCGGGCAATCAGCCCCAGCATTTT.

This clonotype has ten or more counts. The chain recombines TRBV29-1 with TRBJ2-5; D is perhaps TRBD1 or TRBD2 (5 bases each). The CDR3 is 13 residues long. Germline V lookup: CDR1 SQVTM, CDR2 ANQGSEA. V dropped 6 bases and J dropped 4 bases, with 15 bases sitting between them. This CDR3 reads CSVAPVGGETQYF. As DNA, the CDR3 is TGCAGCGTGGCGCCCGTTGGGGGAGAGACCCAGTACTTC.

This clonotype was counted a few times. The V and J genes are TRBV10-3 and TRBJ2-2; D is uncertain. CDR3 size: 14 residues. V lost 2 bases to trimming and J lost 3 bases, with 7 bases between them. CDR1 is ENHRY and CDR2 is SYGVKD in the germline V gene. CDR3: CAISEPRYTGELFF. CDR3 nucleotide sequence: TGTGCCATCAGTGAGCCCCGATACACCGGGGAGCTGTTTTTT.

For this clonotype: A much larger clone differs from this one at a single base, so this may be a read error. V gene TRBV30 combines with J gene TRBJ1-2, with D possibly matching TRBD1 (6 bases). CDR3 length: 12 residues. CDR1 is GTSNPN, CDR2 SVGIG, per germline (reference sequence). Trimming left V 2 bases short and J 7 bases short, with 11 bases between. DNA of the CDR3: TGTGCCTGGAGTCGGCAGGGGTTTGGCTACACCTTC. Translating it yields CAWSRQGFGYTF.

This clonotype was seen many times. The chain has TRBV9 and TRBJ2-4; D is unresolved. V was shortened by 4 bases and J by 4 bases, with 15 bases between the two germline ends. This CDR3 has 15 amino acids. CDR1 and CDR2 (germline): SGDLS, YYNGEE. Here the CDR3 DNA reads TGTGCCAGCAGCCGTGACCCAGCCTCAAAAAACATTCAGTACTTC. Its translation is CASSRDPASKNIQYF.

This clonotype was seen a few times. At one end, the junction sequence differs from germline, possibly due to a read error. V is TRBV29-1 and J is TRBJ2-6; possible D gene TRBD2, 7 bases. From germline, CDR1 is SQVTM and CDR2 ANQGSEA. This CDR3 comprises 14 residues. CDR3 residues: CSAGGVPGANALTF. The CDR3 DNA reads TGCAGCGCTGGGGGGGTGCCAGGGGCCAACGCCCTGACTTTC.

This clonotype was recorded many times. The rearrangement links TRBV9 to TRBJ2-5; D is unresolved. Trimming removed 0 bases at V and 4 bases at J, with 10 bases between. The CDR3 is made up of 14 amino acids. Germline-derived CDR1 and CDR2 are SGDLS and YYNGEE. CDR3 coding DNA: TGTGCCAGCAGCGTAGCTGAAGGTGGAGAGACCCAGTACTTC. It translates to CASSVAEGGETQYF.

In its sample, this clonotype was seen many times. The chain joins TRBV19 to TRBJ2-5; TRBD2 matches 8 bases. V trimming: 4 bases; J trimming: 3 bases; junction bases outside the gene matches: 7. The CDR3 extends over 15 amino acids. From germline, CDR1 is LNHDA and CDR2 SQIVND (reference sequence). The CDR3 spells CASSNQRGPKETQYF. In DNA, the CDR3 is TGTGCCAGTAGTAACCAGCGGGGGCCTAAAGAGACCCAGTACTTC.

Worth noting for this clonotype: Being one base from a much bigger clone, this may be a read error. The V gene is TRBV2, the J gene TRBJ2-1, with D unresolved. The CDR3 runs 13 residues. The V gene's germline CDR1 is SNHLY and CDR2 FYNNEI. In DNA form, the CDR3 reads TGTGCCAGCACGGGCCTCTCCTACAATGGGCAGTTCTTC. Amino acid sequence: CASTGLSYNGQFF. The whole variable domain, filled in from reference TRBV2 and TRBJ2-1, reads EPEVTQTPSHQVTQMGQEVILRCVPISNHLYFYWYRQILGQKVEFLVSFYNNEISEKSEIFDDQFSVERPDGSNFTLKIRSTKLEDSAMYFCASTGLSYNGQFFGPGTRLTVL.

This clonotype has just a few counts. The chain links TRBV5-4 to TRBJ2-2; the D gene is possibly TRBD2 (7 bases). The CDR3 runs to 19 residues. Germline CDR1 SGHNT, CDR2 YYREEE (reference sequence). V was clipped by 3 bases and J by 0 bases, with 21 bases between them. The CDR3 protein is CASSSRLARGGANTGELFF. The CDR3, as DNA: TGTGCCAGCAGCTCAAGACTAGCCAGGGGTGGGGCGAACACCGGGGAGCTGTTTTTT.

This clonotype was seen ten or more times. The chain has TRBV20-1 and TRBJ2-7, with D perhaps TRBD2 (5 bases). The germline CDR1 and CDR2 sequences are DFQATT and SNEGSKA (reference sequence). V lost 1 base, J lost 3 bases, and 13 bases lay in between. This CDR3 has 14 amino acids. The CDR3 DNA sequence: TGCAGTGCTAGAGCCAGCGGCCCCTACTACGAGCAGTACTTC. It specifies CSARASGPYYEQYF.

Many counts were recorded for this clonotype. The chain couples TRBV11-2 to TRBJ2-3; 16 positions match TRBD2. The CDR3 totals 19 residues. The ends lost 4 bases at V and 3 bases at J; junction bases unmatched: 10. Germline CDR1 reads SGHAT; CDR2 reads FQNNGV. CDR3 amino acids: CASSSPGLAGGHPTDTQYF. The DNA of the CDR3 is TGTGCCAGCAGCTCCCCGGGACTAGCGGGGGGGCACCCTACAGATACGCAGTATTTT.

This clonotype occurred many times. V is TRBV12-3 or TRBV12-4 and J is TRBJ1-1; D gene uncertain. CDR3 length equals 13 residues. V lost 4 bases and J 0 bases, leaving 6 bases between the germline ends. The CDR3 sequence: CASSSTVNTEAFF. The CDR3 nucleotides are TGTGCCAGCAGTTCCACTGTGAACACTGAAGCTTTCTTT.

This clonotype was found many times. The rearrangement links TRBV28 to TRBJ2-7, with 8 bases fitting TRBD1. Germline V gene lookup returns CDR1 MDHEN and CDR2 SYDVKM. V trimming: 7 bases; J trimming: 5 bases; junction bases outside the gene matches: 4. CDR3 size: 12 residues. The CDR3 sequence: CASNDRGNEQYF. CDR3 coding DNA: TGTGCCAGCAACGACAGGGGTAACGAGCAGTACTTC.

This clonotype was seen more than once but under ten times. The CDR3 is CASSTRVTEAFF. The CDR3 nucleotides read TGTGCCAGCAGCACCCGGGTCACTGAAGCTTTCTTT. The chain is built from TRBV13 and TRBJ1-1; D unclear. Germline assignment: CDR1 PRHDT and CDR2 FYEKMQ (reference sequence). V gave up 5 bases and J gave up 4 bases, with 8 bases separating them. This CDR3 has 12 residues.